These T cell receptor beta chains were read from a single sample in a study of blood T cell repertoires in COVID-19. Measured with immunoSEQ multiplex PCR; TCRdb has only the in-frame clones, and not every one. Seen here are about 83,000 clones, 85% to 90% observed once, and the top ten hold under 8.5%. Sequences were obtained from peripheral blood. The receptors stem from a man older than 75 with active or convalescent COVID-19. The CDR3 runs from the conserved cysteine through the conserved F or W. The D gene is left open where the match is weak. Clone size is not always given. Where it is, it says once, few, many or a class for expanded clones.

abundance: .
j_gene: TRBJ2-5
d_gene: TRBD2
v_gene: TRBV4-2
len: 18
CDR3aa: CASSLSGLAGESGETQYF
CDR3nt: TGTGCCAGCAGCCTATCGGGACTAGCGGGGGAATCGGGGGAGACCCAGTACTTC

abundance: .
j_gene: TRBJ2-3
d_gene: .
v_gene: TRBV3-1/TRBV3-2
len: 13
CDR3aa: CASSPLRSDTQYF
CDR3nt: TGTGCCAGCAGCCCCCTAAGATCAGATACGCAGTATTTT

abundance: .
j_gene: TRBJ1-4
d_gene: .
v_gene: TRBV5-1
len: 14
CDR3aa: CASSRSLTNEKLFF
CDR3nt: TGCGCCAGCAGCCGCAGTTTAACTAATGAAAAACTGTTTTTT

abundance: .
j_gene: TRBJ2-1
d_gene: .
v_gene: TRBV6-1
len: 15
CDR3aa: CASSEARQSYNEQFF
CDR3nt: TGTGCCAGCAGTGAAGCCAGGCAATCCTACAATGAGCAGTTCTTC

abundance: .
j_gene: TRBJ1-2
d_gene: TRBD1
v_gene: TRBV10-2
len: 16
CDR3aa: CASSGGTGGSVYGYTF
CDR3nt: TGCGCCAGCAGTGGAGGGACAGGGGGCTCCGTCTATGGCTACACCTTC

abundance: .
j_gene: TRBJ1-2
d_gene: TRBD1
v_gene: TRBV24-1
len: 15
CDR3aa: CATSDLRQGAGGYTF
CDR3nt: TGTGCCACCAGTGATTTGCGGCAGGGGGCGGGTGGCTACACCTTC

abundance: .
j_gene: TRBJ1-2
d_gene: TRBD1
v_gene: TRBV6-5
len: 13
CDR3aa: CASNPDRSYGYTF
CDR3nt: TGTGCCAGCAACCCGGACAGGAGCTATGGCTACACCTTC

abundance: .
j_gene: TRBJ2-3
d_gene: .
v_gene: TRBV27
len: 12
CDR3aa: CASSPNTDTQYF
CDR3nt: TGTGCCAGCAGCCCTAACACAGATACGCAGTATTTT

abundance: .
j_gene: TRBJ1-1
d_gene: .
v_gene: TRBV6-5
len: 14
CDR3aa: CASRVGQGNGEAFF
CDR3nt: TGTGCCAGCAGAGTCGGACAAGGTAATGGTGAAGCTTTCTTT

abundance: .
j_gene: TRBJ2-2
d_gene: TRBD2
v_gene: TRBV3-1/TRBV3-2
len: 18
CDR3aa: CASGDLRLAGWSTGELFF
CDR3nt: TGTGCCAGCGGGGACTTGAGACTAGCGGGATGGAGCACCGGGGAGCTGTTTTTT

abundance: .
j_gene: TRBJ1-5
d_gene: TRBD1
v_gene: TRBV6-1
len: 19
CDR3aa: CASSEVPDRGFYSNQPQHF
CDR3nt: TGTGCCAGCAGTGAAGTTCCGGACAGGGGCTTTTATAGCAATCAGCCCCAGCATTTT

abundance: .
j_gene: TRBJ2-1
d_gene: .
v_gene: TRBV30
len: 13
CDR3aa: CAWRKGAYNEQFF
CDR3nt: TGTGCCTGGAGGAAGGGGGCCTACAATGAGCAGTTCTTC

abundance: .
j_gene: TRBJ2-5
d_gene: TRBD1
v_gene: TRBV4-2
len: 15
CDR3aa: CASSQDRQGGETQYF
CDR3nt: TGTGCCAGCAGCCAAGATCGACAGGGTGGAGAGACCCAGTACTTC

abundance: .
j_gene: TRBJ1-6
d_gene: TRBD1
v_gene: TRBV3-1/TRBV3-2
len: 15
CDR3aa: CASSQEGQGNSPLHF
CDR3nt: TGTGCCAGCAGCCAAGAGGGACAGGGGAATTCACCCCTCCACTTT

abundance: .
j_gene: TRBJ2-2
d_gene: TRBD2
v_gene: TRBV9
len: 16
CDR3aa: CASSVGTSGTDGELFF
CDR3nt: TGTGCCAGCAGCGTGGGGACTAGCGGGACAGACGGGGAGCTGTTTTTT

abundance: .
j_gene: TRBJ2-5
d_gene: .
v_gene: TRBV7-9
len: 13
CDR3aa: CASSSVAGETQYF
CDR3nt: TGTGCCAGCAGCTCCGTGGCGGGGGAGACCCAGTACTTC

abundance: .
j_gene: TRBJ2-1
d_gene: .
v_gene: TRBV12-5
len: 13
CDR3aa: CASGIDTYNEQFF
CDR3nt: TGTGCTAGTGGTATCGACACATACAATGAGCAGTTCTTC

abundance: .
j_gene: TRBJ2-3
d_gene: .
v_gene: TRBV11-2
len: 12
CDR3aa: CASSPHGDTQYF
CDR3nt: TGTGCCAGCAGCCCCCACGGAGATACGCAGTATTTT

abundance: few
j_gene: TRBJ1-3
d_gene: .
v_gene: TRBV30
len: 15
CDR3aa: CAWSVGATSGNTIYF
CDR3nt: TGTGCCTGGAGTGTAGGGGCAACCTCTGGAAACACCATATATTTT

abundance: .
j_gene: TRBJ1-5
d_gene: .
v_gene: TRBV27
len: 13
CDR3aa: CASGRGVDQPQHF
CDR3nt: TGTGCCAGCGGCCGGGGGGTCGATCAGCCCCAGCATTTT

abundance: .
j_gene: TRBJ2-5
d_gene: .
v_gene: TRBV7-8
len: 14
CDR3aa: CASSSRSPQETQYF
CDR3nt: TGTGCCAGCAGCTCTAGGTCTCCCCAAGAGACCCAGTACTTC

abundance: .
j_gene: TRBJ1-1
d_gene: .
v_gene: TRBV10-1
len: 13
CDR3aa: CASSASGNTEAFF
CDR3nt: TGCGCCAGCAGTGCCTCAGGGAACACTGAAGCTTTCTTT

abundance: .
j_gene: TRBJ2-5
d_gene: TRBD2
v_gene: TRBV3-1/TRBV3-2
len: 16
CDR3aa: CASSQDLASGKQTQYF
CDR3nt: TGTGCCAGCAGCCAAGATCTTGCTAGCGGGAAGCAGACCCAGTACTTC

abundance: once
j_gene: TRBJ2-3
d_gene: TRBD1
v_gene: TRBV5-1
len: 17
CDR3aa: CASSPLLAGQGFGTQYF
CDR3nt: TGCGCCAGCAGTCCCCTTTTGGCGGGACAGGGTTTCGGTACGCAGTATTTT

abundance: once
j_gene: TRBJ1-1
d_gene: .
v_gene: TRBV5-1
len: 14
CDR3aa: CASTEGSVNTEAFF
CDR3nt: TGCGCCAGCACGGAGGGGTCCGTGAACACTGAAGCTTTCTTT

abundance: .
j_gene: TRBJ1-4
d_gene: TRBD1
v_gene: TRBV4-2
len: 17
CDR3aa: CASSQRGAGQGDEKLFF
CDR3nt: TGTGCCAGCAGCCAAAGGGGGGCGGGACAGGGAGATGAAAAACTGTTTTTT

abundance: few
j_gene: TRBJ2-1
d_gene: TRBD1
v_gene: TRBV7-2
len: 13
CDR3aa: CASSPSTGDEQFF
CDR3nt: TGTGCCAGCAGCCCATCAACAGGGGATGAGCAGTTCTTC

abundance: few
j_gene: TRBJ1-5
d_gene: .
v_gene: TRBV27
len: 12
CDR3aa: CASSHIEGPQHF
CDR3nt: TGTGCCAGCAGTCATATAGAGGGGCCCCAGCATTTT